This TCR beta chain was documented in a study of identical twins. Study conclusions and caveats: For cord blood, abundant beta clonotypes had fewer insertions, unlike memory repertoires, which showed none.

Concerning this clonotype itself: Its specificity is unknown.

MiXCR, applied by TCRdb to the 5' RACE reads, yields one record per CDR3 protein. The sample yields roughly 720,000 distinct CDR3 sequences, 18% seen once. Germline lookup yields CDR1 DFQATT and CDR2 SNEGSKA (reference sequence). V trimming: 3 bases; J trimming: 5 bases; junction bases outside the gene matches: 4. This CDR3 region has 13 residues. These data also featured in a second study, about T cells expressing NK-cell markers.

V is TRBV20-1 and J is TRBJ2-7, with 10 nucleotides matching TRBD1. The source of this sequence is a woman younger than 35 in good health. The sample consisted of PBMCs. This chain's CDR3 is CSARRDRGHEQYF. The CDR3, as DNA: TGCAGTGCTAGGAGGGACAGGGGTCACGAGCAGTACTTC.